This is a list of T cell receptor beta chains from one sample in a study of CD8 T cells in ankylosing spondylitis. TCRdb passed the 5' RACE reads through MiXCR, listing each CDR3 protein once. The sample records around 30,000 distinct CDR3 sequences, approximately 15% being singletons. The material sequenced was blood. All receptors come from a male donor with ankylosing spondylitis or in good health (not recorded which). Both conserved end residues are part of each CDR3. Fields, in order: J gene, V gene, CDR3 protein.

j_call: TRBJ1-1; v_call: TRBV29-1; cdr3_aa: CSVERRAMNTEAFF
j_call: TRBJ2-7; v_call: TRBV29-1; cdr3_aa: CSVETGRGGNEQYF
j_call: TRBJ2-5; v_call: TRBV12-3/TRBV12-4; cdr3_aa: CASSLGAGAQETQYF
j_call: TRBJ1-2; v_call: TRBV5-1; cdr3_aa: CASSSDSGYGYTF
j_call: TRBJ1-4; v_call: TRBV10-3; cdr3_aa: CATQQAQSAEKLFF
j_call: TRBJ2-7; v_call: TRBV7-2; cdr3_aa: CASSPSDSGTYEQYF
j_call: TRBJ2-1; v_call: TRBV7-3; cdr3_aa: CASSLMVTGGNEQFF
j_call: TRBJ1-1; v_call: TRBV19; cdr3_aa: CASSPPKATDGMNTEAFF
j_call: TRBJ2-3; v_call: TRBV6-5; cdr3_aa: CASSSDIATQYF
j_call: TRBJ2-5; v_call: TRBV29-1; cdr3_aa: CSVVVRGAFQETQYF
j_call: TRBJ2-1; v_call: TRBV30; cdr3_aa: CGSQGGHEQFF
j_call: TRBJ1-1; v_call: TRBV7-9; cdr3_aa: CASSWDRDTEAFF
j_call: TRBJ2-2; v_call: TRBV4-1; cdr3_aa: CASTQGGLGTGELFF
j_call: TRBJ2-4; v_call: TRBV5-1; cdr3_aa: CASSAGQGTNIQYF
j_call: TRBJ2-3; v_call: TRBV12-3/TRBV12-4; cdr3_aa: CASSFNRGRDTQYF
j_call: TRBJ2-7; v_call: TRBV27; cdr3_aa: CASSLGQGKNEQYF
j_call: TRBJ1-1; v_call: TRBV12-3/TRBV12-4; cdr3_aa: CASSRYRGAEAFF
j_call: TRBJ2-5; v_call: TRBV10-3; cdr3_aa: CAIGPTAAQETQYF
j_call: TRBJ2-3; v_call: TRBV7-9; cdr3_aa: CASSLNQATGRTDTQYF
j_call: TRBJ1-4; v_call: TRBV27; cdr3_aa: CASRSTGLEKLFF
j_call: TRBJ2-1; v_call: TRBV12-3/TRBV12-4; cdr3_aa: CASSTTSLNEQFF
j_call: TRBJ2-1; v_call: TRBV7-2; cdr3_aa: CASSAYGGKYNEQFF
j_call: TRBJ2-5; v_call: TRBV3-1; cdr3_aa: CASSRRTLGETQYF
j_call: TRBJ2-3; v_call: TRBV20-1; cdr3_aa: CSARTGDTQYF
j_call: TRBJ1-1; v_call: TRBV20-1; cdr3_aa: CSATIQGGPEAFF
j_call: TRBJ2-1; v_call: TRBV4-2; cdr3_aa: CASSQLAGVYPEQFF
j_call: TRBJ2-3; v_call: TRBV4-1; cdr3_aa: CASSPNRGDTQYF
j_call: TRBJ2-1; v_call: TRBV10-3; cdr3_aa: CASQTIPGQVHHEQFF
j_call: TRBJ2-2; v_call: TRBV3-1; cdr3_aa: CASSQRTMSTGELFF
j_call: TRBJ2-4; v_call: TRBV5-1; cdr3_aa: CASSLEGGAKNIQYF
j_call: TRBJ2-2; v_call: TRBV2; cdr3_aa: CASSEEGPSGELFF
j_call: TRBJ2-2; v_call: TRBV5-1; cdr3_aa: CASSSGQGANTGELFF
j_call: TRBJ2-5; v_call: TRBV20-1; cdr3_aa: CSARDRGTIPQETQYF
j_call: TRBJ2-3; v_call: TRBV29-1; cdr3_aa: CSVETRNTQYF
j_call: TRBJ1-5; v_call: TRBV24-1; cdr3_aa: CATSAARSGQPQHF
j_call: TRBJ1-1; v_call: TRBV29-1; cdr3_aa: CSVDSGRAEAFF
j_call: TRBJ1-4; v_call: TRBV5-4; cdr3_aa: CASSLAADRGRSNEKLFF
j_call: TRBJ2-3; v_call: TRBV2; cdr3_aa: CASSELVTDTQYF
j_call: TRBJ2-2; v_call: TRBV7-2; cdr3_aa: CASSPETGSGELFF
j_call: TRBJ2-3; v_call: TRBV10-3; cdr3_aa: CAISGTSGSSTDTQYF
j_call: TRBJ1-1; v_call: TRBV29-1; cdr3_aa: CSVVGVVSDTEAFF
j_call: TRBJ2-2; v_call: TRBV7-2; cdr3_aa: CASSSRLNTGELFF
j_call: TRBJ1-1; v_call: TRBV7-2; cdr3_aa: CASSPLDRANTEAFF
j_call: TRBJ2-1; v_call: TRBV12-3/TRBV12-4; cdr3_aa: CASRRGHNEQFF
j_call: TRBJ2-2; v_call: TRBV7-8; cdr3_aa: CASSYLGNTGELFF
j_call: TRBJ1-1; v_call: TRBV25-1; cdr3_aa: CASSEAGQGSEAFF
j_call: TRBJ2-4; v_call: TRBV4-2; cdr3_aa: CASSQDPGASKNIQYF
j_call: TRBJ2-3; v_call: TRBV19; cdr3_aa: CASSNRDISTDTQYF
j_call: TRBJ1-3; v_call: TRBV6-6; cdr3_aa: CASSYQPGERGNTIYF
j_call: TRBJ2-1; v_call: TRBV29-1; cdr3_aa: CSVGLAGDEQFF
j_call: TRBJ2-1; v_call: TRBV7-3; cdr3_aa: CASSPDRARVNEQFF
j_call: TRBJ1-5; v_call: TRBV20-1; cdr3_aa: CSAEPGQGDQPQHF
j_call: TRBJ2-2; v_call: TRBV4-3; cdr3_aa: CASSQDVDTGELFF
j_call: TRBJ2-2; v_call: TRBV12-3/TRBV12-4; cdr3_aa: CASSFLAGNTGELFF